Listed here are 29 T cell receptor beta chains from one sample, sequenced in a study of technical replicates of blood from several donors. The assay was immunoSEQ multiplex PCR, and TCRdb's table has in-frame clones only and misses some. In the table there are some 70,000 clones, about 97% of which are singletons. Sequencing input: T cells isolated from PBMCs. The origin of the receptors is a human donor in good health.

The gene calls are TRBV28 and TRBJ1-4, with a possible D match to TRBD1 (5 bases). The V gene lost 10 bases and the J gene lost 0 bases, with 12 bases spanning the gap. The CDR3 extends over 14 amino acids. In germline, CDR1 is MDHEN, CDR2 SYDVKM. CDR3 nucleotides: TGTGCCATACAGGATGGTGCAACTAATGAAAAACTGTTTTTT. Its protein is CAIQDGATNEKLFF.

V gene TRBV5-5 combines with J gene TRBJ2-7; 11 positions match TRBD2. Losses at the gene ends were 3 bases for V and 2 bases for J; bases not matched to a gene: 4. This CDR3 region has 15 residues. Germline V lookup: CDR1 SGHKS, CDR2 YYEKEE (reference sequence). CDR3 nucleotide sequence: TGTGCCAGCAGCTCACGACTAGCGGGAACCTACGAGCAGTACTTC. Translating gives CASSSRLAGTYEQYF. The variable domain in full, completed from reference TRBV5-5 and TRBJ2-7, reads DAGVTQSPTHLIKTRGQQVTLRCSPISGHKSVSWYQQVLGQGPQFIFQYYEKEERGRGNFPDRFSARQFPNYSSELNVNALLLGDSALYLCASSSRLAGTYEQYFGPGTRLTVT.

The V gene is TRBV10-1, the J gene TRBJ2-2; weak D call: TRBD2 (5 bases). This CDR3 is 12 amino acids long. The germline CDR1 and CDR2 sequences are WNHNN and SYGVQD (reference sequence). V was shortened by 2 bases and J by 9 bases, with 7 bases between the two germline ends. CDR3 DNA sequence: TGCGCCAGCAGTGAGGGGGAGCGGGAGCTGTTTTTT. Translated: CASSEGERELFF.

The chain uses TRBV11-3 and TRBJ2-3, with D perhaps matching TRBD2 (5 bases). The CDR3 covers 13 residues. The germline gives CDR1 SGHNT, CDR2 YENEEA. Trimming took 5 bases from V and 4 from J, leaving 10 bases between them. The CDR3 DNA follows: TGTGCCAGCAGCCAAGCGCGGGCAGATACGCAGTATTTT. Amino acids: CASSQARADTQYF.

The count of this clone is one. One junction end does not reproduce the germline sequence, and a read error may be involved. The rearrangement joins TRBV9 to TRBJ1-1, with TRBD1 matching over 8 bases. The CDR3 consists of 17 residues. The V gene's germline CDR1 is SGDLS and CDR2 YYNGEE. This CDR3 reads CASSPQTGEGALAEVFF. The CDR3, as DNA: TGTGCCAGCAGCCCCCAGACAGGGGAGGGAGCATTAGCTGAAGTTTTCTTT.

This sequence joins TRBV7-9 and TRBJ2-3; possible D gene TRBD1, 5 bases. This CDR3 spans 14 amino acids. Trimming removed 1 base at V and 5 bases at J, with 10 bases between. Germline V gene lookup returns CDR1 SEHNR and CDR2 FQNEAQ (reference sequence). The CDR3 DNA reads as TGTGCCAGCAGCTTAGGACAGAGTGGAGATACGCAGTATTTT. Translation gives CASSLGQSGDTQYF.

The rearrangement links TRBV5-1 to TRBJ2-7; the match to TRBD1 covers 8 bases. Trimming removed 7 bases from V and 3 bases from J; junction bases left unmatched: 9. The CDR3 loop spans 14 amino acids. Germline V gene data show CDR1 as SGHRS and CDR2 as YFSETQ. The CDR3 spells CASGPSGTGYEQYF. The DNA of the CDR3 is TGCGCCAGCGGACCCTCCGGGACAGGCTACGAGCAGTACTTC.

The chain couples TRBV5-1 to TRBJ2-1; the D gene is possibly TRBD1 (5 bases). V dropped 4 bases and J dropped 0 bases, with 14 bases sitting between them. CDR3 length equals 16 residues. Germline CDR1 reads SGHRS; CDR2 reads YFSETQ. The CDR3 nucleotides are TGCGCCAGCAGCGGGGCCTTACCTAGCTCCTACAATGAGCAGTTCTTC. Amino acids: CASSGALPSSYNEQFF.

The chain carries TRBV27 and TRBJ1-1; the D gene is possibly TRBD1 (5 bases). CDR1 and CDR2 (germline): MNHEY, SMNVEV (reference sequence). This CDR3 comprises 13 residues. V was cut by 3 bases and J by 6 bases, with 11 bases left in between. The CDR3 bases are TGTGCCAGCAGTTTGTTAGACAGTCCTGAAGCTTTCTTT. As protein: CASSLLDSPEAFF.

CDR3 protein: CASRVSSYEQYF. CDR3 coding DNA: TGTGCCAGCCGAGTATCTTCCTACGAGCAGTACTTC. The chain couples TRBV5-5 to TRBJ2-7; D gene ambiguous. Germline CDR1 reads SGHKS; CDR2 reads YYEKEE (reference sequence). CDR3 length: 12 residues. Trimming took 7 bases from V and 1 from J, leaving 9 bases between them.

The genes are TRBV2 and TRBJ1-5, with no clear D. The CDR3 spans 16 residues. Trimming cost V 6 bases and J 0 bases, with 15 bases left between them. CDR1 is SNHLY and CDR2 is FYNNEI in the germline V gene. This CDR3 is CASRELLGNSNQPQHF. CDR3 nucleotide sequence: TGTGCCAGCAGAGAACTTCTCGGGAATAGCAATCAGCCCCAGCATTTT.

The V and J genes are TRBV7-8 and TRBJ2-1; 13 bases fit TRBD2. This CDR3 contains 18 residues. The V segment lost 0 bases and the J segment 1 base; nucleotides outside the gene matches: 3. The germline V gene has CDR1 SGHVS and CDR2 FQNEAQ. In DNA form, the CDR3 reads TGTGCCAGCAGCTTAGCACTAGCGGGAGGGATTTCCTACAATGAGCAGTTCTTC. It specifies CASSLALAGGISYNEQFF. The complete variable domain, with remaining parts taken from reference TRBV7-8 and TRBJ2-1, reads GAGVSQSPRYKVAKRGQDVALRCDPISGHVSLFWYQQALGQGPEFLTYFQNEAQLDKSGLPSDRFFAERPEGSVSTLKIQRTQQEDSAVYLCASSLALAGGISYNEQFFGPGTRLTVL.

This clone was detected once. The chain employs TRBV29-1 and TRBJ2-7, with 12 bases identical to TRBD2. Trimming removed 6 bases from V and 2 bases from J; junction bases left unmatched: 8. The CDR3 extends over 15 amino acids. The germline V gene has CDR1 SQVTM and CDR2 ANQGSEA. CDR3 region: CSVGGLAGGPYEQYF. CDR3 DNA sequence: TGCAGCGTGGGGGGGCTAGCGGGAGGGCCCTACGAGCAGTACTTC.

This sequence joins TRBV5-1 and TRBJ2-6; TRBD1 matches 9 bases. Germline V gene lookup returns CDR1 SGHRS and CDR2 YFSETQ. The CDR3 runs to 17 residues. The V and J ends lost 4 bases and 3 bases, in that order; junction bases with no gene match: 8. CDR3 DNA sequence: TGCGCCAGCAGCGGCGGGGACAGGGTACATGGGGCCAACGTCCTGACTTTC. Translated, it gives CASSGGDRVHGANVLTF.

The chain carries TRBV4-1 and TRBJ2-1; possible D gene TRBD1, 5 bases. The germline V and J ends were trimmed by 0 bases and 0 bases, with 12 bases remaining between them. CDR1 and CDR2 (germline): MGHRA, YSYEKL. The CDR3 sequence is 17 residues long. The CDR3 DNA follows: TGCGCCAGCAGCCAAGATGGGGCCAGTTTCTCCTACAATGAGCAGTTCTTC. Its translation: CASSQDGASFSYNEQFF.

The V gene is TRBV21-1, the J gene TRBJ1-5; TRBD1 reflects the table's D call only, with no check against the DNA. TRBV21-1 is listed as a pseudogene. The CDR3 runs to 14 residues. As DNA, the CDR3 is TGTGCCAGCAGCAAAGACAGGGGGCGGCAGCCCCAGCATTTT. Amino acid sequence: CASSKDRGRQPQHF.

The CDR3 DNA reads TGTGCCAGCAGTCCTAATTCGAGCAATCAGCCCCAGCATTTT. This sequence encodes CASSPNSSNQPQHF. The chain recombines TRBV27 with TRBJ1-5; D remains ambiguous. The germline V gene has CDR1 MNHEY and CDR2 SMNVEV (reference sequence). The ends were cut back, 5 bases at V and 1 base at J, with 9 bases in the middle. This CDR3 has 14 residues.

V gene TRBV6-5 combines with J gene TRBJ2-1; a weak D match, TRBD2 (6 bases). The V end was cut by 2 bases, the J end by 9 bases, with 11 bases between. CDR3 length: 13 amino acids. The germline CDR1 and CDR2 sequences are MNHEY and SVGAGI. The chain's CDR3 is CASSYQIAAEQFF. The CDR3 DNA reads as TGTGCCAGCAGTTACCAAATAGCGGCTGAGCAGTTCTTC.

Written as DNA, the CDR3 is TGTGCCAGCAGCTTTGTCGGGAGGGTTAGGGACGAGCAGTACTTC. Translated, it gives CASSFVGRVRDEQYF. V gene TRBV5-4 combines with J gene TRBJ2-7, with 8 bases matching TRBD2. V was clipped by 2 bases and J by 5 bases; unmatched bases: 9. Germline loops: CDR1 SGHNT, CDR2 YYREEE (reference sequence). The CDR3 spans 15 residues.

V and J are TRBV5-7 and TRBJ2-1, with TRBD2 matching over 7 bases. TRBV5-7 has ORF status, its function being uncertain. The CDR3 sequence is 14 residues long. V shed 0 bases and J 6 bases; nucleotides not matched to a gene: 3. The CDR3 region is CASSLGPGGNEQFF. CDR3 DNA sequence: TGTGCCAGCAGCTTGGGACCGGGGGGCAATGAGCAGTTCTTC.

A single count supports this clone. This sequence joins TRBV11-1 and TRBJ2-5; no definite D call. Trimming took off 7 bases at V and 4 bases at J, with 10 bases between the two ends. Germline V gene sequence: CDR1 SGHAT, CDR2 FQDESV (reference sequence). The CDR3 runs 12 residues. The CDR3 reads CASTGDRETQYF. The CDR3, as DNA: TGTGCCAGCACCGGAGATCGAGAGACCCAGTACTTC.

The sample holds one count of this clone. This chain joins TRBV29-1 and TRBJ2-7; weak D call: TRBD1 (6 bases). This CDR3 spans 14 amino acids. CDR1 SQVTM and CDR2 ANQGSEA come from the germline V gene. The ends were cut back, 4 bases at V and 0 bases at J, with 13 bases in the middle. The CDR3 bases are TGCAGCGTTGCCACGACAGGAGGCTCCTACGAGCAGTACTTC. The encoded protein is CSVATTGGSYEQYF.

J is TRBJ2-1 and V is TRBV27; D may be TRBD2 (5 bases). This CDR3 contains 14 residues. The V gene lost 3 bases and the J gene lost 7 bases, with 13 bases spanning the gap. Germline CDR1 MNHEY, CDR2 SMNVEV (reference sequence). CDR3: CASSFPLALNEQFF. CDR3 nucleotide sequence: TGTGCCAGCAGTTTCCCTTTAGCGCTTAATGAGCAGTTCTTC.

This clone appeared a single time. The chain uses TRBV28 and TRBJ2-7; D may be TRBD2 (5 bases). CDR3 length: 12 residues. CDR1 is MDHEN and CDR2 is SYDVKM in the germline V gene. V was clipped by 6 bases and J by 4 bases, with 10 bases between them. CDR3 nucleotides: TGTGCCAGCAGGGACTCGGGGTACGAGCAGTACTTC. Protein: CASRDSGYEQYF. Together with reference TRBV28 and TRBJ2-7, the CDR3 gives the full variable domain: DVKVTQSSRYLVKRTGEKVFLECVQDMDHENMFWYRQDPGLGLRLIYFSYDVKMKEKGDIPEGYSVSREKKERFSLILESASTNQTSMYLCASRDSGYEQYFGPGTRLTVT.

V usage is TRBV4-3 and J usage is TRBJ2-1; 8 nucleotides line up with TRBD2. This CDR3 region has 18 residues. The germline V gene has CDR1 LGHNA and CDR2 YSLEER. The ends lost 0 bases at V and 9 bases at J; junction bases unmatched: 16. CDR3 nucleotides: TGCGCCAGCAGCCAAGATCTTGTGATAGCGGGATATCGTGGTGAGCAGTTCTTC. Protein product: CASSQDLVIAGYRGEQFF.

The chain couples TRBV9 to TRBJ1-2, with D possibly being TRBD1 (5 bases). This CDR3 is built from 16 residues. Trimming stripped 0 bases from V and 4 bases from J, with 16 bases between. Germline CDR1 and CDR2: SGDLS and YYNGEE. As DNA, the CDR3 is TGTGCCAGCAGCGTAGGATCCCCGACAGCCGGCTATGGCTACACCTTC. This sequence encodes CASSVGSPTAGYGYTF.

This rearrangement joins TRBV19 to TRBJ1-5; the D is unclear. Germline CDR1 reads LNHDA; CDR2 reads SQIVND (reference sequence). Trimming took 3 bases from V and 3 from J, leaving 15 bases between them. The CDR3 length is 16 residues. CDR3 sequence (DNA): TGTGCCAGTAGTATGGTTTCGGGTTTCAACAATCAGCCCCAGCATTTT. It yields the protein CASSMVSGFNNQPQHF. The entire variable domain, with the rest obtained from reference TRBV19 and TRBJ1-5, is as follows: DGGITQSPKYLFRKEGQNVTLSCEQNLNHDAMYWYRQDPGQGLRLIYYSQIVNDFQKGDIAEGYSVSREKKESFPLTVTSAQKNPTAFYLCASSMVSGFNNQPQHFGDGTRLSIL.

The chain recombines TRBV6-5 with TRBJ1-1; D is unclear. The CDR3 is 14 residues long. Looked up from germline, CDR1 is MNHEY and CDR2 is SVGAGI. The V gene lost 8 bases and the J gene lost 6 bases, with 19 bases spanning the gap. The CDR3 loop is CASLPGGGYPEAFF. CDR3 nucleotides: TGTGCCAGCTTACCGGGTGGAGGATACCCTGAAGCTTTCTTT.

The gene calls are TRBV30 and TRBJ2-2, with unresolved D. CDR1 GTSNPN and CDR2 SVGIG come from the germline V gene (reference sequence). Between the trimmed V and J ends, which lost 0 bases and 3 bases, there was a span of 14 bases. The CDR3 has 16 residues. CDR3 coding DNA: TGTGCCTGGAGTGTACTTGTAGAGCCCCACACCGGGGAGCTGTTTTTT. Translated: CAWSVLVEPHTGELFF.